Below, 4 T cell receptor beta chains from the same sample are listed, as sequenced in a study of T cell repertoires in cytomegalovirus infection. Antigen specificity for these receptors is unknown. One entry per CDR3 protein, called by TCRdb with MiXCR from the reads. The sample has about 740,000 distinct CDR3 sequences, around 31% seen once. This sample comprised cultured PBMCs, obtained from culture after CMV antigen stimulation. The receptors were gathered from a human donor in good health (CMV status not recorded). Some clones in this sample may be carry-over from other donors' samples.

V gene TRBV19 combines with J gene TRBJ2-7, with 11 bases that match TRBD1. Looked up from germline, CDR1 is LNHDA and CDR2 is SQIVND (reference sequence). With 3 bases clipped from V and 2 bases from J, the junction kept 3 bases outside the gene matches. This CDR3 has 15 amino acids. The CDR3 coding sequence is TGTGCCAGTAGTATCGGGACAGGGGGGACCTACGAGCAGTACTTC. This translates into CASSIGTGGTYEQYF.

In its sample, this clonotype was seen once. The V gene is TRBV2, the J gene TRBJ2-3; 10 nucleotides match TRBD1. This CDR3 region has 14 residues. With 7 bases clipped from V and 5 bases from J, the junction kept 6 bases outside the gene matches. The germline gives CDR1 SNHLY, CDR2 FYNNEI. The CDR3 loop is CASTRQGAIDTQYF. DNA for the CDR3: TGTGCCAGCACCCGACAGGGGGCAATAGATACGCAGTATTTT.

The genes are TRBV4-1 and TRBJ2-7, with 9 bases fitting TRBD2. The CDR3 consists of 15 residues. The V gene's germline CDR1 is MGHRA and CDR2 YSYEKL. Losses at the gene ends were 4 bases for V and 0 bases for J; bases not matched to a gene: 4. The CDR3 nucleotides read TGCGCCAGCAGCCTCAGACTAGCGGACTCCTACGAGCAGTACTTC. Translated: CASSLRLADSYEQYF.

There are many counts of this clonotype. The chain couples TRBV9 to TRBJ2-6, with 7 positions matching TRBD2. Losses at the gene ends were 4 bases for V and 0 bases for J; bases not matched to a gene: 16. There are 20 residues in the CDR3. The germline V gene encodes CDR1 SGDLS and CDR2 YYNGEE. The DNA for the CDR3 is TGTGCCAGCAGCTTTCGACTAGCCCCCTCCGGACTCTCTGGGGCCAACGTCCTGACTTTC. Protein sequence: CASSFRLAPSGLSGANVLTF.